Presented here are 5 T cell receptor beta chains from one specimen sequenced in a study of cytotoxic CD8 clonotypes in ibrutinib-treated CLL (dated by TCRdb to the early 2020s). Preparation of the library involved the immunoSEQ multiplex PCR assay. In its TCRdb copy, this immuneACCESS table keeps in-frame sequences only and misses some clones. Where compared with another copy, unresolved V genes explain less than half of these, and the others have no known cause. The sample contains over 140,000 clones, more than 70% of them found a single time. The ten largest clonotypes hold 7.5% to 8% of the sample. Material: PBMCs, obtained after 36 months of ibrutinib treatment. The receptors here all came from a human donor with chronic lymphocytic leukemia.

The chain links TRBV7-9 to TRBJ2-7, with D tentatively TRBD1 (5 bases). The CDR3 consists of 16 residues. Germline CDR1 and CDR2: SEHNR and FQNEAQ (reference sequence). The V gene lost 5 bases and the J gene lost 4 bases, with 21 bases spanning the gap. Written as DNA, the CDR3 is TGTGCCAGCAGCCCCTGGGAAGTCGGCAGGGAATACGAGCAGTACTTC. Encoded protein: CASSPWEVGREYEQYF.

CDR3 DNA: TGTGCCAGCAGGGGTACTAGCGGGGGCACCGGGGAGCTGTTTTTT. Protein product: CASRGTSGGTGELFF. V is TRBV2 and J is TRBJ2-2; the match to TRBD2 covers 11 bases. There are 15 residues in the CDR3. Germline-derived CDR1 and CDR2 are SNHLY and FYNNEI. V gave up 6 bases and J gave up 4 bases; unmatched junction bases: 4. The complete variable domain, with remaining parts taken from reference TRBV2 and TRBJ2-2, reads EPEVTQTPSHQVTQMGQEVILRCVPISNHLYFYWYRQILGQKVEFLVSFYNNEISEKSEIFDDQFSVERPDGSNFTLKIRSTKLEDSAMYFCASRGTSGGTGELFFGEGSRLTVL.

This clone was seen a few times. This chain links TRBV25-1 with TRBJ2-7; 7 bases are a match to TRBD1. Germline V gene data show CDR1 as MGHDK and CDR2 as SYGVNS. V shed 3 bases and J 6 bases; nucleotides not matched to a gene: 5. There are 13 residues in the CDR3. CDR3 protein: CASSDLTGIEQYF. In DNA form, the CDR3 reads TGTGCCAGCAGTGACCTGACAGGGATCGAGCAGTACTTC.

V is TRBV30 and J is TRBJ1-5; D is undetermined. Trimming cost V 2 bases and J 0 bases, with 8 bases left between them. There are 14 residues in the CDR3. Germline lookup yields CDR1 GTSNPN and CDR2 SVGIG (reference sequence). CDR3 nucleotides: TGTGCCTGGAGTCTACAAGTTAGCAATCAGCCCCAGCATTTT. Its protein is CAWSLQVSNQPQHF.

CDR3 amino acids: CASRNTRGGGNYEQFF. DNA of the CDR3: TGCGCCAGCAGGAATACTAGGGGCGGGGGTAACTATGAGCAGTTCTTC. The genes are TRBV5-1 and TRBJ2-1; 7 nucleotides line up with TRBD2. Trimming at V came to 5 bases and at J to 8 bases, leaving 16 bases not matched to a gene. Germline V gives CDR1 SGHRS, CDR2 YFSETQ. The CDR3 loop spans 16 amino acids.